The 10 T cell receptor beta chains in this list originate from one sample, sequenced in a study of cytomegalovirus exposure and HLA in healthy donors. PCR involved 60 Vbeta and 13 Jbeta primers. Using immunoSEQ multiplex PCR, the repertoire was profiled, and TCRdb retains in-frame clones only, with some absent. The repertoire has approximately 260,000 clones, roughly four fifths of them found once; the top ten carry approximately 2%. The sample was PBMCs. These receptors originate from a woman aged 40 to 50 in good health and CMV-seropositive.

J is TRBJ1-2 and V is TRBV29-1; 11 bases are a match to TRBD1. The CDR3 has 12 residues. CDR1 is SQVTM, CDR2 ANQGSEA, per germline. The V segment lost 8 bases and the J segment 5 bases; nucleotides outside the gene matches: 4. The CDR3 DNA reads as TGCAGCCCGGGGACAGGGGGATATGGCTACACCTTC. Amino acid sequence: CSPGTGGYGYTF. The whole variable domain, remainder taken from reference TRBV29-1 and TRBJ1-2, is SAVISQKPSRDICQRGTSLTIQCQVDSQVTMMFWYRQQPGQSLTLIATANQGSEATYESGFVIDKFPISRPNLTFSTLTVSNMSPEDSSIYLCSPGTGGYGYTFGSGTRLTVV.

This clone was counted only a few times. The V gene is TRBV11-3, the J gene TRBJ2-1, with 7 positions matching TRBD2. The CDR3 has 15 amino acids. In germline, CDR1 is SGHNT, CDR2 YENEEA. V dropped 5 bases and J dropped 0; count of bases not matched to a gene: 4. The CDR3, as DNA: TGTGCCAGCAGCAAGGGACTACTCTCCTACAATGAGCAGTTCTTC. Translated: CASSKGLLSYNEQFF.

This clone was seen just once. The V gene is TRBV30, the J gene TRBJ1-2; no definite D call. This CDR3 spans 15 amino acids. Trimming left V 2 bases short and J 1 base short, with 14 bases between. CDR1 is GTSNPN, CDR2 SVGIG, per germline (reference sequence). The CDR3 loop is CAWSRRETLNYGYTF. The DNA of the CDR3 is TGTGCCTGGAGTAGAAGGGAGACACTTAACTATGGCTACACCTTC.

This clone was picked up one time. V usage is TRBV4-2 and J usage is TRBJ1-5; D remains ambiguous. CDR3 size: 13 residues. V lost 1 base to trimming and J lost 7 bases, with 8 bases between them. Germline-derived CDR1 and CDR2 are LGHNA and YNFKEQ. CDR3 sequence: CASSQAQNQPQHF. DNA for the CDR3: TGTGCCAGCAGCCAAGCTCAGAACCAGCCCCAGCATTTT.

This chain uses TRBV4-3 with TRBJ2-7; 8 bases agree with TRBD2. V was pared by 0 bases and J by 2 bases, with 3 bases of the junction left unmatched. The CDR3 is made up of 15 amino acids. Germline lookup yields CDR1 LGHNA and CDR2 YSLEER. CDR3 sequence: CASSQETAGAYEQYF. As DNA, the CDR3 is TGCGCCAGCAGCCAAGAAACAGCGGGGGCCTACGAGCAGTACTTC.

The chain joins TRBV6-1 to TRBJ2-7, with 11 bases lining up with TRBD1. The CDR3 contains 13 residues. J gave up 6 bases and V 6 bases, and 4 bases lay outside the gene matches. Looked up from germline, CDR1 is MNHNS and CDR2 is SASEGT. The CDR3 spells CASRDRGLGEQYF. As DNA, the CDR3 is TGTGCCAGCAGGGACAGGGGGCTCGGCGAGCAGTACTTC.

In DNA form, the CDR3 reads TGCGCCAGCAGCGCACAGACAGGGGTGGGGAATGAGCAGTTCTTC. This codes for CASSAQTGVGNEQFF. V gene TRBV5-1 combines with J gene TRBJ2-1; 8 bases match TRBD1. Germline CDR1 reads SGHRS; CDR2 reads YFSETQ. CDR3 length equals 15 residues. Trimming removed 4 bases from V and 7 bases from J; junction bases left unmatched: 10.

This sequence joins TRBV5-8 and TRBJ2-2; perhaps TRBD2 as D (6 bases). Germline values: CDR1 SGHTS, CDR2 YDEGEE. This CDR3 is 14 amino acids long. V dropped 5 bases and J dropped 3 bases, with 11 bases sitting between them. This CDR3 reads CASSSGRDTGELFF. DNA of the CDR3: TGTGCCAGCAGTAGCGGCCGGGACACCGGGGAGCTGTTTTTT.

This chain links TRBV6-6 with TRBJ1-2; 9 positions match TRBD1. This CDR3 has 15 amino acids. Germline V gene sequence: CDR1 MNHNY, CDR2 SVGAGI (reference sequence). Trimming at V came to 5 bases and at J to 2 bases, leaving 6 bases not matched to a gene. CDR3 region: CASSPGTGPNYGYTF. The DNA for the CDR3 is TGTGCCAGCAGTCCAGGGACAGGGCCAAACTATGGCTACACCTTC.

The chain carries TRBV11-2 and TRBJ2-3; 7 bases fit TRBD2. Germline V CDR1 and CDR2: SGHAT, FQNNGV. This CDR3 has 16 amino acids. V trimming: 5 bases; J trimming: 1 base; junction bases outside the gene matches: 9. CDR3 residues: CASSRGAGAGTDTQYF. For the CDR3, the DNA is TGTGCCAGCAGCCGAGGGGCGGGAGCGGGCACAGATACGCAGTATTTT.